The clone carrying this TCR beta chain has ten or more counts. This record belongs to a study of blood T cell repertoires in COVID-19. Study context: Collection of acute and convalescent COVID-19 samples took place in the United States, Italy and Spain.

Sequenced by immunoSEQ multiplex PCR; TCRdb stores in-frame clones only, minus some. The sample contains some 97,000 clones, 80% of which appear only once. Germline V lookup: CDR1 GTSNPN, CDR2 SVGIG (reference sequence). The length of the CDR3 is 12 residues. V lost 6 bases and J lost 3; bases outside the gene matches: 5. The source material was peripheral blood. This TCR derives from a man aged 65 to 79 with active or convalescent COVID-19. This sequence joins TRBV30 and TRBJ2-7; 7 bases align to TRBD1. The CDR3 bases are TGTGCCTGTACCTCAGGGGGCTACGAGCAGTACTTC. Translated: CACTSGGYEQYF.